Sequencing of this T cell receptor beta chain was carried out in a study of blood T cell repertoires in COVID-19. Overall study context: Sites in the United States, Italy and Spain provided acute and convalescent COVID-19 samples. Sources were T cells, B-cell-depleted T cells, or PBMCs; the material itself was cDNA or gDNA.

Germline V gene lookup returns CDR1 KGHDR and CDR2 SFDVKD. The CDR3 covers 14 residues. The V gene lost 1 base and the J gene lost 1 base, with 6 bases spanning the gap. In the original processing: Estimation of nucleated cell counts was performed using reference gene primer amplification. The data were produced by immunoSEQ multiplex PCR, yet TCRdb's version contains in-frame clones alone and is incomplete. For V, J and clone size, that table is used; D and trimming come from the DNA. The table records about 250,000 clones, over 75% of them present only once. Sequenced sample: peripheral blood. The chain joins TRBV24-1 to TRBJ1-2; D gene unclear. This clonotype was sampled from a woman in her thirties with acute or convalescent COVID-19. CDR3 coding DNA: TGTGCCACCAGTGATTTTCAGGTTAACTATGGCTACACCTTC. Its translation: CATSDFQVNYGYTF.